This entry lists 20 T cell receptor beta chains sequenced from one sample in a study of TIL therapy for anti-PD-1-resistant metastatic lung cancer. Time point in this sample: pre-treatment sample, taken before nivolumab and TIL therapy. Sequencing used immunoSEQ v3. Clones were read by immunoSEQ multiplex PCR, and TCRdb kept only the in-frame ones, dropping some. The sample lists 45,000 to 75,000 clones; around 87% were seen once. Specimen: blood, collected at baseline. The origin of the receptors is a person between 25 and 80 years old with non-small cell lung cancer.

The J gene is TRBJ1-4, the V gene TRBV5-1; unclear D gene. Deletions cut 0 bases from V and 4 bases from J, with 10 bases between. This CDR3 spans 15 amino acids. Germline V gives CDR1 SGHRS, CDR2 YFSETQ. CDR3 sequence reads: CASSLAVGGNEKLFF. CDR3 nucleotide sequence: TGCGCCAGCAGCTTGGCCGTCGGAGGTAATGAAAAACTGTTTTTT. The full variable domain, in which reference TRBV5-1 and TRBJ1-4 provide the parts outside the CDR3, is KAGVTQTPRYLIKTRGQQVTLSCSPISGHRSVSWYQQTPGQGLQFLFEYFSETQRNKGNFPGRFSGRQFSNSRSEMNVSTLELGDSALYLCASSLAVGGNEKLFFGSGTQLSVL.

The chain is built from TRBV24-1 and TRBJ2-3, with a possible D match to TRBD2 (6 bases). V was clipped by 4 bases and J by 8 bases, with 21 bases between them. CDR3 size: 16 residues. Germline assignment: CDR1 KGHDR and CDR2 SFDVKD. The CDR3 DNA sequence: TGTGCCACCAGTGACGGTGCGGGACGGATAATAGGTACGCAGTATTTT. It specifies CATSDGAGRIIGTQYF.

The gene calls are TRBV5-5 and TRBJ2-7; D remains unclear. The CDR3 spans 14 residues. Trimming stripped 7 bases from V and 4 bases from J, with 18 bases between. CDR1 and CDR2 (germline): SGHKS, YYEKEE (reference sequence). CDR3 sequence (DNA): TGTGCCAGCGCGGTCGCCGGGTTAGGGTACGAGCAGTACTTC. It is translated as CASAVAGLGYEQYF. Combining the CDR3 with reference TRBV5-5 and TRBJ2-7 gives the whole variable domain DAGVTQSPTHLIKTRGQQVTLRCSPISGHKSVSWYQQVLGQGPQFIFQYYEKEERGRGNFPDRFSARQFPNYSSELNVNALLLGDSALYLCASAVAGLGYEQYFGPGTRLTVT.

The chain employs TRBV7-3 and TRBJ2-5, with TRBD2 matching 8 bases. The CDR3 is 14 residues long. The junction had 7 bases not matched to a gene; V was cut back by 6 bases and J by 4 bases. Germline V gene sequence: CDR1 SGHTA, CDR2 FQGTGA. The CDR3 coding sequence is TGTGCCAGCAGTGGTAGCGGGACTCGAGAGACCCAGTACTTC. It translates to CASSGSGTRETQYF.

J is TRBJ1-1 and V is TRBV6-1; D may be TRBD1 (5 bases). The V end lost 3 bases, the J end lost 11 bases, and 16 bases lay between the germline ends. The length of the CDR3 is 13 residues. Germline V gene sequence: CDR1 MNHNS, CDR2 SASEGT. The CDR3 spells CASSDGVGESAFF. The CDR3 DNA follows: TGTGCCAGCAGTGATGGAGTGGGGGAGTCCGCTTTCTTT.

This clone was counted only a few times. V is TRBV4-1 and J is TRBJ2-7, with 9 nucleotides matching TRBD2. CDR3 size: 16 residues. The germline V gene encodes CDR1 MGHRA and CDR2 YSYEKL. Trimming at V came to 2 bases and at J to 7 bases, leaving 12 bases not matched to a gene. Here the CDR3 DNA reads TGCGCCAGCAGCCAAACACCGACTAGCGGAGGGGGGGAGCAGTACTTC. This codes for CASSQTPTSGGGEQYF.

The chain is built from TRBV19 and TRBJ1-4; perhaps TRBD1 as D (5 bases). The CDR3 loop spans 15 amino acids. The germline CDR1 and CDR2 sequences are LNHDA and SQIVND (reference sequence). Trimming shortened V by 9 bases and J by 0 bases, and 14 bases separated the two germline ends. CDR3 sequence (DNA): TGTGCCAGCCAGACAGATTTGGCAACTAATGAAAAACTGTTTTTT. Protein: CASQTDLATNEKLFF.

The chain carries TRBV18 and TRBJ2-5, with D perhaps TRBD2 (5 bases). Germline values: CDR1 KGHSH, CDR2 LQKENI. This CDR3 has 13 amino acids. V shed 3 bases and J shed 1 base, with 6 bases lying between them. As DNA, the CDR3 is TGTGCCAGCTCACCCGGGGTCCAAGAGACCCAGTACTTC. Amino acid sequence: CASSPGVQETQYF.

Concerning this clone itself: Because it lacks the conserved phenylalanine or tryptophan at the end, this CDR3 is likely a read error. It is unclear where the CDR3 begins or ends on the DNA, so no DNA is shown, and the CDR3 is as TCRdb lists it. V gene TRBV7-2 combines with J gene TRBJ1-5; TRBD1 is taken as the D call from the table, unchecked against the DNA. Germline V gives CDR1 SGHTA, CDR2 FQGNSA. The CDR3 is 12 residues long, counting both termini. CDR3 region: CASSQRDRGFAG.

The table lists this clone with a count of one. J is TRBJ1-1 and V is TRBV7-8; D unresolved. Trimming left V 6 bases short and J 0 bases short, with 8 bases between. Germline CDR1 reads SGHVS; CDR2 reads FQNEAQ. This CDR3 comprises 13 residues. The CDR3 loop is CASRLAVNTEAFF. Written as DNA, the CDR3 is TGTGCCAGCAGGCTAGCAGTGAACACTGAAGCTTTCTTT.

The genes are TRBV7-2 and TRBJ2-2; D not resolved. This CDR3 has 13 amino acids. Trimming pared 9 bases from V and 5 bases from J, leaving 13 bases between. Germline CDR1 is SGHTA and CDR2 is FQGNSA. In DNA, the CDR3 is TGTGCCAGTTCGCAGGTAGTGACCGGGGAGCTGTTTTTT. As protein: CASSQVVTGELFF.

V usage is TRBV27 and J usage is TRBJ2-7, with 8 bases fitting TRBD1. V was pared by 3 bases and J by 1 base, with 5 bases of the junction left unmatched. Germline V lookup: CDR1 MNHEY, CDR2 SMNVEV (reference sequence). CDR3 size: 15 residues. In nucleotides, the CDR3 is TGTGCCAGCAGTTTGGACAGGGTACCATCCTACGAGCAGTACTTC. Amino acid sequence: CASSLDRVPSYEQYF.

In its sample, this clone was seen once. The chain combines TRBV5-6 with TRBJ2-4; D unresolved. V was shortened by 1 base and J by 0 bases, with 20 bases between the two germline ends. CDR1 SGHDT and CDR2 YYEEEE come from the germline V gene. The CDR3 loop spans 19 amino acids. This CDR3 reads CASSLYFYTDLLAKNIQYF. The CDR3 coding sequence is TGTGCCAGCAGCTTGTATTTTTACACGGATCTTTTAGCCAAAAACATTCAGTACTTC.

The chain joins TRBV2 to TRBJ1-6; D is unresolved. This CDR3 spans 13 amino acids. Germline CDR1 and CDR2: SNHLY and FYNNEI. The V and J ends lost 5 bases and 8 bases respectively, with 10 bases between them. CDR3: CASSQAGYSPLHF. The CDR3 DNA reads TGTGCCAGCAGTCAGGCAGGTTATTCACCCCTCCACTTT.

The gene calls are TRBV18 and TRBJ2-1; 7 nucleotides line up with TRBD2. Germline V gene data show CDR1 as KGHSH and CDR2 as LQKENI. This CDR3 has 16 residues. Unmatched junction bases numbered 7, after V lost 0 bases and J lost 5 bases. CDR3 nucleotide sequence: TGTGCCAGCTCACCACCGGGGGGGAGCTCAAACAATGAGCAGTTCTTC. Protein product: CASSPPGGSSNNEQFF.

This chain joins TRBV25-1 and TRBJ1-6; D is unclear. Germline CDR1 is MGHDK and CDR2 is SYGVNS. Trimming shortened V by 7 bases and J by 7 bases, and 2 bases separated the two germline ends. The CDR3 contains 10 residues. The CDR3 spells CASKNSPLHF. The CDR3 region has the DNA TGTGCCAGCAAGAATTCACCCCTCCACTTT.

There are a few counts of this clone. This CDR3 is CASSLLANTGELFF. In nucleotides, the CDR3 is TGTGCCAGCAGCCTACTAGCGAACACCGGGGAGCTGTTTTTT. The chain joins TRBV7-3 to TRBJ2-2, with D possibly matching TRBD2 (5 bases). V lost 5 bases to trimming and J lost 0 bases, with 7 bases between them. The length of the CDR3 is 14 residues. Germline CDR1 SGHTA, CDR2 FQGTGA.

The V and J genes are TRBV19 and TRBJ2-1, with 15 bases identical to TRBD2. Germline V gives CDR1 LNHDA, CDR2 SQIVND (reference sequence). CDR3 length: 16 residues. The V segment lost 4 bases and the J segment 4 bases; nucleotides outside the gene matches: 2. CDR3 protein: CASSRGLAGGYNEQFF. The CDR3 DNA sequence: TGTGCCAGTAGTAGGGGACTAGCGGGAGGTTACAATGAGCAGTTCTTC.

The rearrangement uses TRBV5-1 and TRBJ2-5; D might be TRBD1 (5 bases). The CDR3 is made up of 16 amino acids. V was clipped by 0 bases and J by 1 base, with 13 bases between them. Germline V lookup: CDR1 SGHRS, CDR2 YFSETQ. CDR3 sequence: CASSLEGRNIQETQYF. Written as DNA, the CDR3 is TGCGCCAGCAGCTTGGAGGGGCGGAATATCCAAGAGACCCAGTACTTC.

The genes are TRBV5-6 and TRBJ2-7, with D perhaps TRBD1 (5 bases). The CDR3 is 13 amino acids. Germline loops: CDR1 SGHDT, CDR2 YYEEEE. Trimming left V 4 bases short and J 4 bases short, with 12 bases between. The CDR3 protein is CASSLGAVYEQYF. The CDR3 DNA reads as TGTGCCAGCAGCCTTGGGGCCGTATACGAGCAGTACTTC.